Listed below are T cell receptor beta chains from one sample, sequenced in a study of blood T cell repertoires in COVID-19. The repertoire was sequenced with immunoSEQ multiplex PCR; TCRdb's copy has only in-frame clones and lacks some. The data hold about 85,000 clones, with approximately 80% observed a single time. Source material: peripheral blood. The origin of the receptors is a human donor in a cohort sampled during active COVID-19. Each CDR3 is given with its conserved first and last residue. Fields, in order: V gene, clone size, J gene, D gene, CDR3 DNA, CDR3 protein. A D gene is named only where the DNA matches it firmly. Only some rows state a clone size, as once, few, many or a class for expanded clones.

>TRBV9|-|TRBJ1-6|-
TGTGCCAGCAGCGAGGCGGGCTCCTATAATTCACCCCTCCACTTT
CASSEAGSYNSPLHF
>TRBV24-1|-|TRBJ2-1|-
TGTGCCACCACACACGACAATGAGCAGTTCTTC
CATTHDNEQFF
>TRBV5-1|-|TRBJ2-1|TRBD1
TGCGCCAGCAGCTCGGGACAGGGAAACAATGAGCAGTTCTTC
CASSSGQGNNEQFF
>TRBV7-3|once|TRBJ1-2|-
TGTGCCAGCAGCCCCGCGACAGGCTATGGCTACACCTTC
CASSPATGYGYTF
>TRBV2|-|TRBJ1-2|TRBD1
TGTGCCAGCAGTGACACGACAGGGCTCTATGGCTACACCTTC
CASSDTTGLYGYTF
>TRBV19|once|TRBJ2-3|-
TGTGCCACCAGTCCGGGGAGTCTGGGGAATACGCAGTATTTT
CATSPGSLGNTQYF
>TRBV10-1|-|TRBJ2-1|TRBD2
TGCGCCAGCCCAGGACTAGCGAGGCACTCCTACAATGAGCAGTTCTTC
CASPGLARHSYNEQFF
>TRBV6-1|-|TRBJ1-5|-
TGTGCCAGCAGTGAAGGACACGGTTCTCAGCCCCAGCATTTT
CASSEGHGSQPQHF
>TRBV20-1|-|TRBJ2-7|-
TGCAGTGCTAGTATCTCTACAAGGGGCGCATACGAGCAGTACTTC
CSASISTRGAYEQYF
>TRBV29-1|-|TRBJ2-7|TRBD1
TGCAGCGTTGAAGGACAGGGACGGAACGAGCAGTACTTC
CSVEGQGRNEQYF
>TRBV29-1|-|TRBJ1-1|-
TGCAGCGTTATCGGGGACACTGAAGCTTTCTTT
CSVIGDTEAFF
>TRBV2|-|TRBJ1-5|TRBD1
TGTGCCAGCGGCGGACAGGGCAATCAGCCCCAGCATTTT
CASGGQGNQPQHF
>TRBV6-5|-|TRBJ2-7|-
TGTGCCAGCAGTTATTTTCAGGGATCATACGAGCAGTACTTC
CASSYFQGSYEQYF
>TRBV11-2|-|TRBJ1-1|-
TGTGCCAGCAGCTTAGAGGGCACCTGGAACACTGAAGCTTTCTTT
CASSLEGTWNTEAFF
>TRBV6-1|-|TRBJ1-1|-
TGTGCCAGCAGTGAAGGTAATGGACAACCTGAAGCTTTCTTT
CASSEGNGQPEAFF
>TRBV9|-|TRBJ2-2|TRBD1
TGTGCCAGCAGCGTAAGGGACAGGGCCATGATGGGAGCTGTTTTT
CASSVRDRAMMGAVF
>TRBV19|-|TRBJ2-4|-
TGTGCCAGTAGAGCACCGGGGGCAGGGGGTCGTAACATTCAGTACTTC
CASRAPGAGGRNIQYF
>TRBV6-5|-|TRBJ1-1|-
TGTGCCAGCTACAGGGTTGGGGCTGAAGCTTTCTTT
CASYRVGAEAFF
>TRBV30|-|TRBJ1-2|-
TGTGCCTGGAGTGGCGGGGTATATGGCTACACCTTC
CAWSGGVYGYTF
>TRBV5-6|few|TRBJ2-1|TRBD2
TGTGCCAGCAGCGGGGGACTAGCGGGGGTTAATGAGCAGTTCTTC
CASSGGLAGVNEQFF
>TRBV7-9|-|TRBJ1-4|-
TGTGCCAGCAGTCGACAATTACCAACTAATGAAAAACTGTTTTTT
CASSRQLPTNEKLFF
>TRBV6-2/TRBV6-3|-|TRBJ1-1|-
TGTGCCAGCAGCTTCGCTAGTCTCGGGAATAGAGCTTTCTTT
CASSFASLGNRAFF
>TRBV10-1|-|TRBJ1-3|-
TGCGCCAGCAGTGAGAACAGCTTCCTTGGAAACACCATATATTTT
CASSENSFLGNTIYF
>TRBV7-2|-|TRBJ2-1|TRBD2
TGTGCCAGCAGGATACTAGCGGGGGGCTACAATGAGCAGTTCTTC
CASRILAGGYNEQFF
>TRBV7-9|-|TRBJ1-1|-
TGTGCCAGCAGCTCTCCCCCCTCTGAAGCTTTCTTT
CASSSPPSEAFF
>TRBV5-1|-|TRBJ2-1|TRBD2
TGCGCCAGCAGCTCCATCCAGGGAGAGCGGGGGGGCAACAATGAGCAGTTCTTC
CASSSIQGERGGNNEQFF
>TRBV18|-|TRBJ1-1|-
TGTGCCAGCTCACCACCGAACAGGGCCTTGAACACTGAAGCTTTCTTT
CASSPPNRALNTEAFF
>TRBV5-1|-|TRBJ1-6|TRBD1
TGCGCCAGCAGCTTGGGCTCGGTCGGGACAGGGGGCTTTTCACCCCTCCACTTT
CASSLGSVGTGGFSPLHF
>TRBV6-4|-|TRBJ1-2|TRBD1
TGTGCCAGCAGTGAGTCGACAGGGCCGGGCTACACCTTC
CASSESTGPGYTF
>TRBV13|-|TRBJ1-4|-
TGTGCCAGCAGCTTAGGGGCTCGGAGGGGAGTTGAAAAACTGTTTTTT
CASSLGARRGVEKLFF
>TRBV6-5|-|TRBJ1-6|TRBD1
TGTGCCAGCGCCGAAGCCGGGACAGGGGTTTCACCCCTCCACTTT
CASAEAGTGVSPLHF
>TRBV6-4|-|TRBJ2-2|TRBD2
TGTGCCAGCAGTCTCTACGGGGGGAAGGGCACCGGGGAGCTGTTTTTT
CASSLYGGKGTGELFF
>TRBV10-3|-|TRBJ2-5|TRBD1
TGTGCCATCGCTCCCGGGACAGGGACTGGGGAGACCCAGTACTTC
CAIAPGTGTGETQYF
>TRBV19|-|TRBJ1-1|TRBD1
TGTGCCAGTACCCGCCTGGCAGGGGGCTACACTGAAGCTTTCTTT
CASTRLAGGYTEAFF
>TRBV7-8|-|TRBJ2-2|-
TGTGCCAGCAGCTTAGCGCTAGGCGGCAGCACCGGGGAGCTGTTTTTT
CASSLALGGSTGELFF
>TRBV2|-|TRBJ2-2|TRBD1
TGTGCCAGCAGTCGGGACAGGGGCCCCGGGGAGCTGTTTTTT
CASSRDRGPGELFF
>TRBV9|-|TRBJ2-2|TRBD2
TGTGCCAGCAGCGTCGGGCTAGCGGGGGGGCCATTCCCCGGGGAGCTGTTTTTT
CASSVGLAGGPFPGELFF
>TRBV4-1|-|TRBJ2-7|-
TGCGCCAGCAGCCAAGTCATCCGAGAGAACGAGCAGTACTTC
CASSQVIRENEQYF
>TRBV3-1/TRBV3-2|-|TRBJ2-7|-
TGTGCCAGCAGACAGGGCTCGGACTACGAGCAGTACTTC
CASRQGSDYEQYF
>TRBV29-1|few|TRBJ2-3|-
TGCAGCGTGCCGGGGTTCTCACCTAGCACAGATACGCAGTATTTT
CSVPGFSPSTDTQYF
>TRBV28|-|TRBJ1-4|-
TGTGCCAGCAACGGTGGGGGGTTTGAAAAACTGTTTTTT
CASNGGGFEKLFF
>TRBV27|-|TRBJ1-5|TRBD1
TGTGCCAGCAGTACACAACTAGGGGGCCATCAGCCCCAGCATTTT
CASSTQLGGHQPQHF
>TRBV7-3|-|TRBJ2-1|-
TGTGCCAGCAGCTTATATTCCGCGGGCTACAATGAGCAGTTCTTC
CASSLYSAGYNEQFF
>TRBV18|-|TRBJ2-7|TRBD2
TGTGCCAGCTCCCGGGGGAGGGCTGGCGAGCAGTACTTC
CASSRGRAGEQYF
>TRBV19|-|TRBJ1-2|TRBD1
TGTGCCAGTAGCCAGACAGGGACTAACTATGGCTACACCTTC
CASSQTGTNYGYTF
>TRBV6-5|-|TRBJ1-1|TRBD1
TGTGCCAGCAGAAACAGGGGGCCGAACACTGAAGCTTTCTTT
CASRNRGPNTEAFF
>TRBV11-2|-|TRBJ1-1|-
TGTGCCAGCAGCCCTCAAGGGGACACTGAAGCTTTCTTT
CASSPQGDTEAFF
>TRBV19|-|TRBJ2-1|TRBD2
TGTGCCAGTAGTCCGGGACTAGCCTATGAGCAGTTCTTC
CASSPGLAYEQFF